This entry describes one T cell receptor (beta chain). The V end was cut by 2 bases, the J end by 4 bases, with 11 bases between. The CDR3 consists of 14 residues. Per germline, CDR1 SEHNR and CDR2 FQNEAQ (reference sequence). It was with a sample-barcoded 5' primer and a J-beta primer mix that a second PCR of roughly 7 to 12 cycles was run. TCRdb passed the 5' RACE reads through MiXCR, listing each CDR3 protein once. The table has around 990,000 distinct CDR3 sequences, 20% to 25% seen once. The data derive from a study of blood T cells in healthy people across ages. This same sample was also part of a study on T cells of mothers and their children. Per that paper: The study found thymic selection shapes TCR recombination output similarly in related and unrelated pairs.

Sequencing was done on a sample of blood. The rearrangement joins TRBV7-9 to TRBJ1-1; perhaps TRBD1 as D (5 bases). The receptor was isolated from a girl aged 2 to 10 in good health. The CDR3 region is CASSLNSGSTEAFF. CDR3 bases: TGTGCCAGCAGCTTAAATTCAGGGAGCACTGAAGCTTTCTTT.